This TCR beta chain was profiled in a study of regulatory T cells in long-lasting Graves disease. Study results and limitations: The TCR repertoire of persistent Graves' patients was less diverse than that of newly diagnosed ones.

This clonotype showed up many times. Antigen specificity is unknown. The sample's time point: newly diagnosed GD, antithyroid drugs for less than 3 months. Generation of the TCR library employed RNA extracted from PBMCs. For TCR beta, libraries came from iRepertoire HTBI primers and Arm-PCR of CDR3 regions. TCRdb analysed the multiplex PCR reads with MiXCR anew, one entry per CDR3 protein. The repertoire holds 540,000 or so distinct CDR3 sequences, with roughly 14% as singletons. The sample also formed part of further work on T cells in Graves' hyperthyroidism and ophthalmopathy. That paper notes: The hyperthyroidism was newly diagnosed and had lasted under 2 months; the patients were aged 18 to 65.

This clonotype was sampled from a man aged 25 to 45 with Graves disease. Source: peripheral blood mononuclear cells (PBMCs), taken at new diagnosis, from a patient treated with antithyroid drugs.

The CDR3 loop is CAVGRTGELFF. CDR3 nucleotides: TGTGCGGTGGGGAGGACCGGGGAGCTGTTTTTT. J is TRBJ2-2 and V is TRBV12-3 or TRBV12-4, with a possible D match to TRBD2 (6 bases). CDR3 length: 11 residues.